The 25 T cell receptor beta chains reported below all come from one sample, sequenced in a study of T cell repertoires in cytomegalovirus infection (dated by TCRdb to between 2019 and 2020). What these receptors recognize is not known. The treatment or condition label for this specimen denotes: in vitro stimulation with specific CMV peptide epitopes to enrich CMV-specific T cells. The sequencing machine was an Illumina HiSeq 1500. TCRdb applied fastp at Q25 and MiXCR to the public reads, then kept only in-frame beta chains. Rows with one shared CDR3 protein collapse into an entry with the most common genes and DNA. Here the sample has approximately 590,000 distinct CDR3 sequences; 35% to 50% occur a single time. The ten largest clonotypes hold 48% of the sample. The source material was cultured PBMCs, sampled from culture after CMV antigen stimulation. These receptors were collected from a human donor in good health (CMV status not recorded). Some clones in this sample may be carry-over from other donors' samples.

V and J are TRBV19 and TRBJ2-2; D is uncertain. Germline values: CDR1 LNHDA, CDR2 SQIVND (reference sequence). The V end lost 7 bases, the J end lost 0 bases, and 9 bases lay between the germline ends. This CDR3 spans 14 amino acids. The CDR3 bases are TGTGCCAGTATTAGATACGCGAACACCGGGGAGCTGTTTTTT. Encoded protein: CASIRYANTGELFF.

This clonotype was seen at least ten times. The chain uses TRBV7-2 and TRBJ2-5; 7 bases align to TRBD2. Germline V CDR1 and CDR2: SGHTA, FQGNSA. The CDR3 is made up of 17 amino acids. V shed 2 bases, J shed 4 bases, and the junction held 13 bases outside the gene matches. This CDR3 reads CASSLLGGLILSETQYF. The CDR3 DNA sequence: TGTGCCAGCAGCTTATTGGGGGGACTAATTTTGTCAGAGACCCAGTACTTC.

The sample holds a few counts of this clonotype. The CDR3 bases are TGTGCCAGCAGCTTGGGTGCCGGGAAGGGAGAGACCCAGTACTTC. This codes for CASSLGAGKGETQYF. The genes are TRBV11-2 and TRBJ2-5; the D gene is possibly TRBD2 (5 bases). Germline V gene lookup returns CDR1 SGHAT and CDR2 FQNNGV. The CDR3 has 15 amino acids. V lost 3 bases and J 4 bases, leaving 15 bases between the germline ends.

In its sample, this clonotype was seen a few times. This chain's CDR3 is CASGAGVYEQYF. The CDR3 DNA is TGTGCCTCCGGAGCGGGAGTCTACGAGCAGTACTTC. The J gene is TRBJ2-7, the V gene TRBV6-2 or TRBV6-3, with 8 bases lining up with TRBD2. CDR3 length equals 12 residues. Germline CDR1 reads MNHEY; CDR2 reads SVGEGT. V was pared by 11 bases and J by 3 bases, with 6 bases of the junction left unmatched.

The J gene is TRBJ2-1, the V gene TRBV12-3 or TRBV12-4; 9 bases fit TRBD2. This CDR3 is built from 15 residues. Germline trimming cut 7 bases from V and 3 bases from J; bases unmatched to any gene: 7. This chain's CDR3 is CASTNSGGNYNEQFF. CDR3 DNA sequence: TGTGCCAGCACGAACAGCGGGGGGAACTACAATGAGCAGTTCTTC.

Note on this clonotype: Since the CDR3 does not end with the conserved phenylalanine or tryptophan, this likely comes from a read error. No DNA is shown, since the ends of the CDR3 on it are uncertain; the CDR3 is the one TCRdb lists. The chain couples TRBV14 to TRBJ2-3; the listed D gene, TRBD2, was not tested against the DNA. Looked up from germline, CDR1 is SGHDN and CDR2 is FVKESK. Both ends counted, the CDR3 spans 12 residues. The CDR3 protein is CASSRFGTSGCI.

V usage is TRBV7-6 and J usage is TRBJ2-3; unclear D gene. V lost 5 bases, J lost 0 bases, and 15 bases lay in between. Germline-derived CDR1 and CDR2 are SGHVS and FNYEAQ. This CDR3 has 16 residues. The chain's CDR3 is CASSELLGWSTDTQYF. The DNA for the CDR3 is TGTGCCAGCAGCGAACTTTTAGGGTGGAGCACAGATACGCAGTATTTT.

The J gene is TRBJ2-3, the V gene TRBV5-5; TRBD2 matches 7 bases. Germline CDR1 reads SGHKS; CDR2 reads YYEKEE (reference sequence). The ends lost 4 bases at V and 2 bases at J; junction bases unmatched: 10. The CDR3 spans 16 residues. The CDR3 region has the DNA TGTGCCAGCAGCCCCGGGTGGGCGGGGGTCACAGATACGCAGTATTTT. The encoded protein is CASSPGWAGVTDTQYF.

The genes are TRBV5-1 and TRBJ2-3; no clear D gene. V was clipped by 6 bases and J by 9 bases, with 17 bases between them. This CDR3 contains 13 residues. Germline V gives CDR1 SGHRS, CDR2 YFSETQ. CDR3 nucleotide sequence: TGCGCCAGCACCCAGCTTGCCCCGGGCACGCAGTATTTT. This codes for CASTQLAPGTQYF.

The V and J genes are TRBV7-6 and TRBJ1-2; D is perhaps TRBD1 (5 bases). The CDR3 length is 15 residues. V was pared by 5 bases and J by 0 bases, with 13 bases between. The germline V gene encodes CDR1 SGHVS and CDR2 FNYEAQ. DNA for the CDR3: TGTGCCAGCAGCCCCTCCCAGGGATCTAACTATGGCTACACCTTC. Amino acid sequence: CASSPSQGSNYGYTF.

V and J are TRBV7-3 and TRBJ2-1; the match to TRBD1 covers 11 bases. The CDR3 covers 16 residues. Germline CDR1 SGHTA, CDR2 FQGTGA. The junction had 1 base not matched to a gene; V was cut back by 1 base and J by 2 bases. This chain's CDR3 is CASSLRTGGAYNEQFF. In DNA, the CDR3 is TGTGCCAGCAGCTTAAGGACAGGGGGCGCCTACAATGAGCAGTTCTTC.

The gene calls are TRBV6-1 and TRBJ2-7; 7 bases are a match to TRBD2. V shed 5 bases and J 6 bases; nucleotides not matched to a gene: 10. Germline V gene lookup returns CDR1 MNHNS and CDR2 SASEGT. The CDR3 is 14 residues long. CDR3 in DNA: TGTGCCAGCAGTCCCCGGGGGGAGGTGGGCGAGCAGTACTTC. Translation: CASSPRGEVGEQYF.

The rearrangement uses TRBV29-1 and TRBJ2-5; D may be TRBD1 (5 bases). V was cut by 6 bases and J by 4 bases, with 18 bases left in between. The germline CDR1 and CDR2 sequences are SQVTM and ANQGSEA. This CDR3 comprises 14 residues. The CDR3 DNA follows: TGCAGCGTCCCTTCACAGGAACGTGGAGAGACCCAGTACTTC. This codes for CSVPSQERGETQYF.

This chain links TRBV5-4 with TRBJ2-1; 8 nucleotides align to TRBD2. V dropped 4 bases and J dropped 8; count of bases not matched to a gene: 8. CDR3 length: 14 residues. Germline values: CDR1 SGHNT, CDR2 YYREEE (reference sequence). DNA for the CDR3: TGTGCCAGCAGCCCCATAGCGGGGTGGGATGAGCAGTTCTTC. Translation gives CASSPIAGWDEQFF. Combining the CDR3 with reference TRBV5-4 and TRBJ2-1 gives the whole variable domain ETGVTQSPTHLIKTRGQQVTLRCSSQSGHNTVSWYQQALGQGPQFIFQYYREEENGRGNFPPRFSGLQFPNYSSELNVNALELDDSALYLCASSPIAGWDEQFFGPGTRLTVL.

The chain links TRBV6-5 to TRBJ1-6; TRBD1 agrees at 7 bases. Germline lookup yields CDR1 MNHEY and CDR2 SVGAGI. CDR3 length: 15 amino acids. V gave up 6 bases and J gave up 2 bases; unmatched junction bases: 4. CDR3 in DNA: TGTGCCAGCAGCGACAGGGAACCCTATAATTCACCCCTCCACTTT. Its protein product is CASSDREPYNSPLHF.

This clonotype came up a few times. The V gene is TRBV7-2, the J gene TRBJ2-3, with TRBD2 identical over 7 bases. The length of the CDR3 is 15 residues. Germline CDR1 is SGHTA and CDR2 is FQGNSA. Trimming at V came to 6 bases and at J to 1 base, leaving 7 bases not matched to a gene. CDR3 sequence: CASRPAGDRTDTQYF. In DNA, the CDR3 is TGTGCCAGCAGACCTGCGGGGGACCGCACAGATACGCAGTATTTT.

A few counts support this clonotype. The rearrangement joins TRBV7-4 to TRBJ2-5; D is possibly TRBD1 (5 bases). V lost 5 bases and J lost 9, with 16 bases in between. Germline CDR1 is SGHVT and CDR2 is SQSDAQ. This CDR3 comprises 13 residues. CDR3 protein: CASSRGGSGPQYF. CDR3 DNA sequence: TGTGCCAGCAGCAGGGGTGGTTCTGGCCCCCAGTACTTC.

This rearrangement joins TRBV5-4 to TRBJ2-3; D perhaps matches TRBD2 (6 bases). V dropped 0 bases and J dropped 4 bases, with 15 bases sitting between them. CDR3 length: 16 residues. Germline-derived CDR1 and CDR2 are SGHNT and YYREEE (reference sequence). The CDR3 here is CASSLATSRSADTQYF. The DNA for the CDR3 is TGTGCCAGCAGCTTGGCAACTAGCAGGTCCGCAGATACGCAGTATTTT.

This chain links TRBV19 with TRBJ2-1; the match to TRBD2 covers 11 bases. Losses at the gene ends were 3 bases for V and 2 bases for J; bases not matched to a gene: 3. The CDR3 consists of 16 residues. Germline CDR1 LNHDA, CDR2 SQIVND (reference sequence). For the CDR3, the DNA is TGTGCCAGTAGTATCGGGACTAGCGGTACCTACAATGAGCAGTTCTTC. It specifies CASSIGTSGTYNEQFF.

The gene calls are TRBV7-6 and TRBJ2-2, with a possible D match to TRBD1 (5 bases). With 5 bases removed from V and 1 base from J, the gap between germline ends came to 11 bases. This CDR3 contains 15 residues. CDR1 is SGHVS and CDR2 is FNYEAQ in the germline V gene. The CDR3 spells CASSRLTGNTGELFF. In DNA, the CDR3 is TGTGCCAGCAGCCGCCTCACAGGGAACACCGGGGAGCTGTTTTTT.

The chain links TRBV7-3 to TRBJ1-6; 8 bases line up with TRBD1. V trimming: 2 bases; J trimming: 7 bases; junction bases outside the gene matches: 4. Per the germline V gene, CDR1 is SGHTA and CDR2 is FQGTGA. This CDR3 has 15 residues. The CDR3 is CASSLWDRPNSPLHF. Here the CDR3 DNA reads TGTGCCAGCAGCTTATGGGACAGGCCCAATTCACCCCTCCACTTT.

This clonotype was recorded a few times. The gene calls are TRBV27 and TRBJ2-5; D ambiguous. The V gene's germline CDR1 is MNHEY and CDR2 SMNVEV (reference sequence). With 0 bases removed from V and 9 bases from J, the gap between germline ends came to 11 bases. CDR3 length equals 13 residues. CDR3 coding DNA: TGTGCCAGCAGTTTATCCTCGAACCGGGCCCAGTACTTC. Its protein is CASSLSSNRAQYF.

The rearrangement uses TRBV12-3 or TRBV12-4 and TRBJ1-5; D is perhaps TRBD1 (5 bases). Trimming took off 6 bases at V and 1 base at J, with 13 bases between the two ends. The CDR3 runs 15 residues. The CDR3 loop reads CASRLQGVSNQPQHF. CDR3 nucleotide sequence: TGTGCCAGCAGACTTCAGGGCGTGAGCAATCAGCCCCAGCATTTT.

This clonotype was seen a few times. This chain links TRBV6-1 with TRBJ2-2; 9 bases are shared with TRBD2. Germline assignment: CDR1 MNHNS and CDR2 SASEGT. The CDR3 extends over 16 amino acids. Trimming at V came to 4 bases and at J to 1 base, leaving 4 bases not matched to a gene. This chain's CDR3 is CASSVPLAGNTGELFF. CDR3 sequence (DNA): TGTGCCAGCAGTGTTCCACTAGCGGGGAACACCGGGGAGCTGTTTTTT.

V gene TRBV6-6 combines with J gene TRBJ1-1, with D possibly being TRBD1 (5 bases). The V end lost 11 bases, the J end lost 7 bases, and 20 bases lay between the germline ends. This CDR3 is built from 13 residues. Germline CDR1 and CDR2: MNHNY and SVGAGI (reference sequence). The CDR3 protein is CAGREYGGGEAFF. Written as DNA, the CDR3 is TGTGCCGGACGGGAGTACGGGGGGGGTGAAGCTTTCTTT.